A selection of T cell receptor beta chains follows, all from one sample in a study of cytomegalovirus exposure and HLA in healthy donors. Sequencing was performed with immunoSEQ multiplex PCR; in TCRdb, only in-frame clones are kept and a portion is missing. There are roughly 170,000 clones in the sample; approximately 82% occur only once, and approximately 1.2% lies in the top ten. Sequencing was done on a sample of PBMCs. The receptors here all came from a girl aged 2 to 10 in good health and CMV-seropositive. Each CDR3 is given with its conserved first and last residue. D genes are given only for firm matches. For some rows the clone size is stated as once, few or many, or as a class when expanded; others skip it.

clone_size,j_call,d_call,v_call,cdr3_nt,cdr3_aa
.,TRBJ2-7,TRBD1,TRBV5-1,TGCGCCAGCAGCGGGGGGACAGGGGACTACGAGCAGTACTTC,CASSGGTGDYEQYF
.,TRBJ2-3,TRBD2,TRBV7-2,TGTGCCAGCGGCAAGGGACTAGCGGGGGGGCTAGATACGCAGTATTTT,CASGKGLAGGLDTQYF
.,TRBJ2-1,.,TRBV6-6,TGTGCCAGCATCGCGGGTGGCTCCTACAATGAGCAGTTCTTC,CASIAGGSYNEQFF
.,TRBJ1-1,TRBD1,TRBV9,TGTGCCAGCAGCCCCCGACAGGGGTGTGAAGCTTTCTTT,CASSPRQGCEAFF
.,TRBJ2-1,TRBD2,TRBV9,TGTGCCAGCACTCCCTTGACTAGCGGGGGGGCTACCTACAATGAGCAGTTCTTC,CASTPLTSGGATYNEQFF
.,TRBJ1-1,TRBD1,TRBV5-1,TGCGCCAGCAGCTTGAGCGGCGACAGGGGGCGCACTGAAGCTTTCTTT,CASSLSGDRGRTEAFF
once,TRBJ2-7,TRBD2,TRBV9,TGTGCCAGCAGCGTAGACCCGACTCCTAGCGGGGGACCTTCCTACGAGCAGTACTTC,CASSVDPTPSGGPSYEQYF
.,TRBJ1-1,.,TRBV30,TGTGCCTGGAGTTTGCTATCGAACACTGAAGCTTTCTTT,CAWSLLSNTEAFF
few,TRBJ2-5,TRBD2,TRBV6-1,TGTGCCAGCAGCTCTCTAGCGGGGGTTGGAGAGACCCAGTACTTC,CASSSLAGVGETQYF
once,TRBJ1-5,.,TRBV2,TGTGCCAGCAGTGAAATTTCCAGGGATCAGCCCCAGCATTTT,CASSEISRDQPQHF
.,TRBJ1-6,TRBD1,TRBV2,TGTGCCAGCGGTAACAGGGGAATAAGTTCACCCCTCCACTTT,CASGNRGISSPLHF
.,TRBJ1-2,.,TRBV21-1,TGTGCCAGCGCTCAATCAGGGGGTCCCGGCAGAGGCTACACCTTC,CASAQSGGPGRGYTF
.,TRBJ1-2,.,TRBV7-3,TGTGCCAGCAGTGAAAGTATAAGGGGCTCGGGCGCCGGCTACACCTTC,CASSESIRGSGAGYTF
.,TRBJ1-3,.,TRBV7-2,TGTGCCAGCAGCTATCCGGGAAACACCATATATTTT,CASSYPGNTIYF
.,TRBJ2-1,.,TRBV6-4,TGTGCCAGCAGCCCCCAGCTAGGCAATGAGCAGTTCTTC,CASSPQLGNEQFF
.,TRBJ1-5,.,TRBV5-1,TGCGCCAGCAGCTTGGGGCTGGGCAATCAGCCCCAGCATTTT,CASSLGLGNQPQHF
.,TRBJ2-3,.,TRBV9,TGTGCCAGCAGCGTAACTAGCCTGACGGGAGATACGCAGTATTTT,CASSVTSLTGDTQYF
.,TRBJ2-2,TRBD2,TRBV6-5,TGTGCCAGCCATTTCTCTAGCGGGAGAGGCGGGGAGCTGTTTTTT,CASHFSSGRGGELFF
.,TRBJ2-3,.,TRBV4-1,TGCGCCAGCAGCCAAGGCCGACAAGATACGCAGTATTTT,CASSQGRQDTQYF
.,TRBJ2-3,.,TRBV9,TGTGCCAGCAGCTCAATAGCGGAAACTAGCACAGATACGCAGTATTTT,CASSSIAETSTDTQYF
.,TRBJ2-1,.,TRBV5-1,TGCGCCAGCAGCTTGGGTGATCCAGACTACAATGAGCAGTTCTTC,CASSLGDPDYNEQFF
.,TRBJ1-5,.,TRBV5-1,TGCGCCAGCAGCTTGGGTGTTGCAGGGCCACAGCCCCAGCATTTT,CASSLGVAGPQPQHF
.,TRBJ1-2,TRBD1,TRBV6-4,TGTGCCAGCAGTGTAGACAGGGTCGGCTATGGCTACACCTTC,CASSVDRVGYGYTF
.,TRBJ2-3,TRBD2,TRBV28,TGTGCCAGCAGTCCGGCGGGGGAGGCAGATACGCAGTATTTT,CASSPAGEADTQYF
.,TRBJ1-4,.,TRBV19,TGTGCCAGTTCAGTACGGGATTTTAATGAAAAACTGTTTTTT,CASSVRDFNEKLFF
.,TRBJ1-3,.,TRBV18,TGTGCCAGCTCACCGGAAACCTACAGGGATTTATATTTT,CASSPETYRDLYF
few,TRBJ1-6,TRBD1,TRBV10-2,TGCGCCAGCAGTGCAGGGGGCTCCTATAATTCACCCCTCCACTTT,CASSAGGSYNSPLHF
.,TRBJ2-7,TRBD2,TRBV30,TGTGCCTGGTCGGGGCTAGCGGGATTCTCCTACGAGCAGTACTTC,CAWSGLAGFSYEQYF
once,TRBJ2-3,TRBD1,TRBV7-3,TGTGCCAGCAGCACCAGGGGGTTGGATACGCAGTATTTT,CASSTRGLDTQYF
once,TRBJ2-1,TRBD2,TRBV19,TGTGCCAGTAGCCCGGGGACTAGCGGGAGGAGGGGTGAGCAGTTCTTC,CASSPGTSGRRGEQFF
.,TRBJ2-3,TRBD2,TRBV9,TGTGCCAGCAGCCTCCTCGGGAGGGGGTTTTCAGATACGCAGTATTTT,CASSLLGRGFSDTQYF
few,TRBJ1-1,.,TRBV2,TGTGCCAGCAGCTACACCCGGCAGGGGACCTTGATGAACACTGAAGCTTTCTTT,CASSYTRQGTLMNTEAFF
few,TRBJ2-1,TRBD1,TRBV5-1,TGCGCCAGCAGCTTCCGTCTGGCCAAAGGGGGCGATGAGCAGTTCTTC,CASSFRLAKGGDEQFF
.,TRBJ2-1,TRBD1,TRBV4-2,TGTGCCAGCAGCCAATCCCGTCAGGGGGCTGAATCCTACAATGAGCAGTTCTTC,CASSQSRQGAESYNEQFF
.,TRBJ1-6,.,TRBV30,TGTGCCTGGAACTATGGAACAGGGCTAACCCTCCACTTT,CAWNYGTGLTLHF
once,TRBJ1-2,TRBD1,TRBV6-1,TGTGCCAGCAGAGGCAGGGGGCGCGACTACACCTTC,CASRGRGRDYTF
.,TRBJ1-1,TRBD1,TRBV28,TGTGCCAGCAGTTCGACGACAGGGTGGGGGACGAAAGCTTTCTTT,CASSSTTGWGTKAFF